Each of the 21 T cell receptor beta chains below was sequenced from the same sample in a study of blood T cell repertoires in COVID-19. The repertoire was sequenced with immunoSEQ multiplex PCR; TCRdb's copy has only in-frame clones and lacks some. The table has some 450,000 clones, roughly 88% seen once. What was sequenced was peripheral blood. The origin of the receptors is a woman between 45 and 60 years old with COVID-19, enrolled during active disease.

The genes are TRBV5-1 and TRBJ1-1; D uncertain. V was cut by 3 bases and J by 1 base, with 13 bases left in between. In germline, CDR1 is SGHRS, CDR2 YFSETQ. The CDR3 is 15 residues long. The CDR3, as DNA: TGCGCCAGCAGCTATCTGAGTCAGGCGAACACTGAAGCTTTCTTT. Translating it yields CASSYLSQANTEAFF. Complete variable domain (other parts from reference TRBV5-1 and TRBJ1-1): KAGVTQTPRYLIKTRGQQVTLSCSPISGHRSVSWYQQTPGQGLQFLFEYFSETQRNKGNFPGRFSGRQFSNSRSEMNVSTLELGDSALYLCASSYLSQANTEAFFGQGTRLTVV.

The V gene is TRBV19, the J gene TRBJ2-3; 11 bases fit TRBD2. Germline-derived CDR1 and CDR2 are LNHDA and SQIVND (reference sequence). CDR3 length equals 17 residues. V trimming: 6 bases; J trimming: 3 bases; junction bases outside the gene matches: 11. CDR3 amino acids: CASSRYSGGAGTDTQYF. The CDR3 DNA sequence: TGTGCCAGTAGCCGGTATAGCGGGGGGGCGGGGACAGATACGCAGTATTTT.

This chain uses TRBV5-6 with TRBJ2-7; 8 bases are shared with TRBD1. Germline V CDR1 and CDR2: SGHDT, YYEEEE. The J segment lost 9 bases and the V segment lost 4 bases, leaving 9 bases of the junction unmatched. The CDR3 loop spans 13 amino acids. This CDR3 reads CASSLYRGEAQYF. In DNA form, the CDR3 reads TGTGCCAGCAGCCTATACAGGGGGGAAGCGCAGTACTTC.

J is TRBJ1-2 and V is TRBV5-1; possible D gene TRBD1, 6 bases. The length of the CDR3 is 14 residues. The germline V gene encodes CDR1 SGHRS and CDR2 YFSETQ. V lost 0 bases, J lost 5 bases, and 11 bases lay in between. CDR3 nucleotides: TGCGCCAGCAGCTTGGGTGGGACACCTTATGGCTACACCTTC. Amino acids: CASSLGGTPYGYTF.

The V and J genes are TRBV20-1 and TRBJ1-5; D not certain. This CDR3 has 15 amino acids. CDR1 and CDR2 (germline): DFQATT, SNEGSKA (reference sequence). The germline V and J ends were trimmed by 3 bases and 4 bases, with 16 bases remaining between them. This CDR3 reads CSASFWESRNQPQHF. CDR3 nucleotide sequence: TGCAGTGCTAGTTTTTGGGAGAGCCGAAATCAGCCCCAGCATTTT.

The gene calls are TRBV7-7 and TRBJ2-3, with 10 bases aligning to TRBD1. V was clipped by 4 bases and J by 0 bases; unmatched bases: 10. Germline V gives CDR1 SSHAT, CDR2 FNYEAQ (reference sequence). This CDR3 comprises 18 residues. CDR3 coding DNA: TGTGCCAGCAGCTCGGATGGACAGGGGGGGTTTAGCACAGATACGCAGTATTTT. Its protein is CASSSDGQGGFSTDTQYF.

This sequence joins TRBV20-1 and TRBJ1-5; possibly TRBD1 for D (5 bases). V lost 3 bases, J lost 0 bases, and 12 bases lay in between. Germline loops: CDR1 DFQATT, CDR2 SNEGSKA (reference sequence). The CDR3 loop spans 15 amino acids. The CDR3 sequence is CSASGGAYSNQPQHF. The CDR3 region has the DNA TGCAGTGCTAGTGGTGGGGCTTATAGCAATCAGCCCCAGCATTTT.

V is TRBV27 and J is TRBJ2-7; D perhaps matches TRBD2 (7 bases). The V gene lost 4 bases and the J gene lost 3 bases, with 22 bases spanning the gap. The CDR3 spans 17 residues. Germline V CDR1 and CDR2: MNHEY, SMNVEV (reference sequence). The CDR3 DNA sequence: TGTGCCAGCAGTTCAAACCCCCGGGGGGCCCCCTACTACGAGCAGTACTTC. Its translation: CASSSNPRGAPYYEQYF.

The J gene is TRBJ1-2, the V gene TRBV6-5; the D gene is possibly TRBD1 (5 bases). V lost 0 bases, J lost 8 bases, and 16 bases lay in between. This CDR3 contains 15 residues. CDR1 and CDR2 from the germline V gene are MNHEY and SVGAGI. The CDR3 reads CASSYSESRDGGYTF. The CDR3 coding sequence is TGTGCCAGCAGTTACTCGGAGTCCAGGGATGGAGGCTACACCTTC.

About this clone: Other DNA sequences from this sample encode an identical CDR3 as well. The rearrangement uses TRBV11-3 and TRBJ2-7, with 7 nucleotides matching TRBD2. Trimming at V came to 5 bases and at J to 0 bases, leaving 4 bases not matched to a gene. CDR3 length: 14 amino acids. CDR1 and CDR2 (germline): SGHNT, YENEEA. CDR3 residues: CASSLGGSSYEQYF. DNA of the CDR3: TGTGCCAGCAGCCTCGGGGGGTCCTCCTACGAGCAGTACTTC. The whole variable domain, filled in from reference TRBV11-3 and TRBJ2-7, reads EAGVVQSPRYKIIEKKQPVAFWCNPISGHNTLYWYLQNLGQGPELLIRYENEEAVDDSQLPKDRFSAERLKGVDSTLKIQPAELGDSAVYLCASSLGGSSYEQYFGPGTRLTVT.

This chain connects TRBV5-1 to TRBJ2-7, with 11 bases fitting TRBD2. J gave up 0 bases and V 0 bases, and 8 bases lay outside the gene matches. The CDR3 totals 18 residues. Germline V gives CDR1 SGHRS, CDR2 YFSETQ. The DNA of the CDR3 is TGCGCCAGCAGCTTGGAGGCTAGCGGGGGGCTCCTCTCCTACGAGCAGTACTTC. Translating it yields CASSLEASGGLLSYEQYF.

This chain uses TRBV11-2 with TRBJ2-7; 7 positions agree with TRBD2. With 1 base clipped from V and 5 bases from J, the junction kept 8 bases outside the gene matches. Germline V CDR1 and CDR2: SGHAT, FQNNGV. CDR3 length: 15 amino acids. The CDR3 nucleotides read TGTGCCAGCAGCTTAGGACTAGCACTCCTCAACGAGCAGTACTTC. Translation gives CASSLGLALLNEQYF.

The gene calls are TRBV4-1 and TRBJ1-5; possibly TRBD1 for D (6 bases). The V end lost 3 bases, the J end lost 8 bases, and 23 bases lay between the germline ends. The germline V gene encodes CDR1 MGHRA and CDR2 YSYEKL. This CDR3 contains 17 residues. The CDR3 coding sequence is TGCGCCAGCAGCCAGGGGCGCGGGGGGCAAATATTGGAGCCCCAGCATTTT. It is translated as CASSQGRGGQILEPQHF.

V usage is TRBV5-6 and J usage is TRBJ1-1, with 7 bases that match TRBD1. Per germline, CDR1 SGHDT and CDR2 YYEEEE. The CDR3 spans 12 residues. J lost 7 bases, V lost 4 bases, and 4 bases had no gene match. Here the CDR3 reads CASSPGQLEAFF. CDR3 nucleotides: TGTGCCAGCAGCCCGGGACAGCTTGAAGCTTTCTTT.

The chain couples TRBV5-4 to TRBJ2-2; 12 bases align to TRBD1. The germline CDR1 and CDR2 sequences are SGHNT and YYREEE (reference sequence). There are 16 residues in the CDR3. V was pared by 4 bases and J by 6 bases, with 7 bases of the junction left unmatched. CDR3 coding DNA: TGTGCCAGCAGCACTCCGGGACAGGGGGCTCCCGGGGAGCTGTTTTTT. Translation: CASSTPGQGAPGELFF. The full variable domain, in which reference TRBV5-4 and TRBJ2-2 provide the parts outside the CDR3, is ETGVTQSPTHLIKTRGQQVTLRCSSQSGHNTVSWYQQALGQGPQFIFQYYREEENGRGNFPPRFSGLQFPNYSSELNVNALELDDSALYLCASSTPGQGAPGELFFGEGSRLTVL.

The DNA of the CDR3 is TGTGCCAGCAGCGAAGGGGTGGGACTAGCGGGATACAATGAGCAGTTCTTC. It encodes CASSEGVGLAGYNEQFF. The chain has TRBV21-1 and TRBJ2-1; the DNA was not used to check the table's D call, TRBD2. TRBV21-1 is labeled a pseudogene. CDR3 size: 17 residues.

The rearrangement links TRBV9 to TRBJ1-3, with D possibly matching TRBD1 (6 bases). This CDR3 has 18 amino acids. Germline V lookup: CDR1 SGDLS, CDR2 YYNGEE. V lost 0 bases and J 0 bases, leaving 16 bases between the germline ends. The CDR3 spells CASSVEPRQAGSGNTIYF. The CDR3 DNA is TGTGCCAGCAGCGTAGAGCCCCGACAGGCCGGCTCTGGAAACACCATATATTTT.

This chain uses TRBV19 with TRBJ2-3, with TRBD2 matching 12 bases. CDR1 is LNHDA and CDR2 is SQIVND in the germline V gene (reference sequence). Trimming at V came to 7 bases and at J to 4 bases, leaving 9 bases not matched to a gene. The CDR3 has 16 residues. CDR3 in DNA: TGTGCCAGTAATAAGGGGACTAGCGGGTTATCAGATACGCAGTATTTT. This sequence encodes CASNKGTSGLSDTQYF.

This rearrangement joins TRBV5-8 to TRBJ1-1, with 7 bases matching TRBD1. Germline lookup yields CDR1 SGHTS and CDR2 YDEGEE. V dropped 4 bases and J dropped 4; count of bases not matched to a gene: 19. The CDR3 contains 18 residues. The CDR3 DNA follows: TGTGCCAGCAGCCAGAGACCAGACAGGGTGGAGGAGCGCACTGAAGCTTTCTTT. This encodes CASSQRPDRVEERTEAFF.

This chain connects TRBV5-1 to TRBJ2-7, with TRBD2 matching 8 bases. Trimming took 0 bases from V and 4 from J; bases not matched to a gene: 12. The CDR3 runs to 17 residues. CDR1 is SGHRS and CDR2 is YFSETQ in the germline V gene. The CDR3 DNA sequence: TGCGCCAGCAGCTTGGATGGCCTTGGAAGCGGGGGTTACGAGCAGTACTTC. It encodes CASSLDGLGSGGYEQYF.

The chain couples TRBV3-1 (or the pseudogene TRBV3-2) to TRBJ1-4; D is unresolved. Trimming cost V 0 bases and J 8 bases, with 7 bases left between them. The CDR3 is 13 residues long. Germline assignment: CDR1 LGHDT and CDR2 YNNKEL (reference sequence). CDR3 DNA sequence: TGTGCCAGCAGCCAAGATTTCAGGGAAAAACTGTTTTTT. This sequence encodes CASSQDFREKLFF.